One and the same sample provided the 2 T cell receptor beta chains below, sequenced in a study of T cell responses to AZD1222 COVID-19 vaccine. Using immunoSEQ multiplex PCR, the repertoire was profiled, and TCRdb retains in-frame clones only, with some absent. The data hold about 150,000 clones, with around 93% observed a single time. The sequencing used peripheral blood, collected 28 days after the second AZD1222 dose. These receptors were taken from an adult who received the AZD1222 COVID-19 vaccine.

The chain joins TRBV5-4 to TRBJ2-7, with 7 nucleotides matching TRBD2. Germline V lookup: CDR1 SGHNT, CDR2 YYREEE (reference sequence). This CDR3 comprises 14 residues. V lost 5 bases, J lost 0 bases, and 5 bases stayed unmatched. CDR3 sequence (DNA): TGTGCCAGCAGTGGAGCGGGATCCTCCTACGAGCAGTACTTC. Amino acid sequence: CASSGAGSSYEQYF.

The CDR3 is CASSLRDGTYEQYF. Written as DNA, the CDR3 is TGTGCCAGCTCACTCCGGGACGGGACCTACGAGCAGTACTTC. The V gene is TRBV18, the J gene TRBJ2-7; D tentatively reads TRBD1 or TRBD2 (5 bases each). This CDR3 region has 14 residues. Germline V gene data show CDR1 as KGHSH and CDR2 as LQKENI. V lost 4 bases and J 2 bases, leaving 12 bases between the germline ends.